This TCR beta chain was recovered during a study of Graves' ophthalmopathy and Graves' hyperthyroidism. This clonotype appeared a few times. What it binds is unknown. Study results and limitations: Distinction of ophthalmopathy from stable hyperthyroidism by a 13-signature model reached approximately 89% sensitivity and roughly 78% specificity.

Scientists amplified the TCR beta CDR3 regions from RNA transcripts. First-round RT-PCR used HTBI primers; second-round multiplex PCR followed. One entry per CDR3 protein results from TCRdb running MiXCR on the multiplex PCR reads. The table lists over 650,000 distinct CDR3 sequences, over 40% of them singletons. This CDR3 spans 15 amino acids. The germline gives CDR1 SGHAT, CDR2 FQNNGV. Trimming pared 5 bases from V and 3 bases from J, leaving 17 bases between. The origin of this receptor is an adult man with Graves' ophthalmopathy. The sequencing sample was made of peripheral blood. The rearrangement links TRBV11-2 to TRBJ2-7, with D perhaps given as TRBD1 or TRBD2 (6 bases each). CDR3 coding DNA: TGTGCCAGCAGCCTGAAGGGCGGGGACAACTACGAGCAGTACTTC. Its translation is CASSLKGGDNYEQYF.